This is a list of T cell receptor beta chains from one sample in a study of cytomegalovirus exposure and HLA in healthy donors. TCRdb's table, derived via immunoSEQ multiplex PCR, lists solely in-frame clones and lacks some. The sample yields fewer than 100,000 clones, roughly 80% seen once. Sequenced input: PBMCs. The receptors derive from a man in his forties or fifties in good health and CMV-seropositive. The conserved cysteine and the conserved F or W are not part of the CDR3 here.

v_call: TRBV6-5
j_call: TRBJ2-7
cdr3_aa: ASTISPGEFYEQY

v_call: TRBV7-8
j_call: TRBJ2-5
cdr3_aa: ASSLAVSGRLGVGKETQY

v_call: TRBV15
j_call: TRBJ2-7
cdr3_aa: ASSREGQAYEQY

v_call: TRBV2
j_call: TRBJ1-2
cdr3_aa: ANWDRVYGYT

v_call: TRBV19
j_call: TRBJ2-7
cdr3_aa: ASSTLQGAFPYEQY

v_call: TRBV10-3
j_call: TRBJ2-2
cdr3_aa: ATAGGTNTGELF

v_call: TRBV5-1
j_call: TRBJ2-5
cdr3_aa: ASSLEGRGYQETQY

v_call: TRBV6-1
j_call: TRBJ1-1
cdr3_aa: ASHYRVGTEAF

v_call: TRBV5-1
j_call: TRBJ2-1
cdr3_aa: ASRDEDRAYNEQF

v_call: TRBV28
j_call: TRBJ2-7
cdr3_aa: ASSFLQPDRGKRAYEQY

v_call: TRBV6-5
j_call: TRBJ2-7
cdr3_aa: ASSEQGHEQY

v_call: TRBV25-1
j_call: TRBJ2-1
cdr3_aa: ASSESNYNEQF

v_call: TRBV6-5
j_call: TRBJ1-3
cdr3_aa: ASSYSVTGSGNTIY

v_call: TRBV4-3
j_call: TRBJ2-6
cdr3_aa: ASSQGLGGSGANVLT

v_call: TRBV2
j_call: TRBJ2-7
cdr3_aa: ASSVQGSYEQY

v_call: TRBV6-5
j_call: TRBJ1-4
cdr3_aa: ASSSQGSHEKLF

v_call: TRBV27
j_call: TRBJ2-5
cdr3_aa: ASSLFRQETQY

v_call: TRBV11-2
j_call: TRBJ2-7
cdr3_aa: ASSLAAGGVEQY

v_call: TRBV5-1
j_call: TRBJ2-1
cdr3_aa: ASSQRQGYNEQF

v_call: TRBV6-1
j_call: TRBJ2-2
cdr3_aa: ASSELQGNTGELF

v_call: TRBV4-2
j_call: TRBJ1-2
cdr3_aa: ATYGVWGERHGYT

v_call: TRBV4-1
j_call: TRBJ1-3
cdr3_aa: ASSQGTGLLSGNTIY

v_call: TRBV9
j_call: TRBJ1-2
cdr3_aa: ASSVDGRANYGYT

v_call: TRBV7-9
j_call: TRBJ2-7
cdr3_aa: ASSPPNRGTYEQY

v_call: TRBV28
j_call: TRBJ2-5
cdr3_aa: ASSILEETQY

v_call: TRBV18
j_call: TRBJ2-5
cdr3_aa: ASHRDRGQETQY

v_call: TRBV5-1
j_call: TRBJ2-1
cdr3_aa: ASSGDGTALGGEQF

v_call: TRBV7-8
j_call: TRBJ2-1
cdr3_aa: ASSLATGRIDYNEQF

v_call: TRBV7-9
j_call: TRBJ2-1
cdr3_aa: ASSETGYNEQF

v_call: TRBV6-5
j_call: TRBJ1-1
cdr3_aa: ASSPAGRGNTEAF

v_call: TRBV4-3
j_call: TRBJ1-3
cdr3_aa: ASSQSQGGNTIY

v_call: TRBV28
j_call: TRBJ2-7
cdr3_aa: ASSSPTSGRYEQY

v_call: TRBV27
j_call: TRBJ1-1
cdr3_aa: ASSLNTNTEAF

v_call: TRBV28
j_call: TRBJ2-2
cdr3_aa: ASRSQGARTGELF

v_call: TRBV6-5
j_call: TRBJ2-4
cdr3_aa: ASSSGGAAKNIQY

v_call: TRBV18
j_call: TRBJ1-5
cdr3_aa: ASSLGEGKH

v_call: TRBV28
j_call: TRBJ2-5
cdr3_aa: ASSPRAGGSETQY

v_call: TRBV28
j_call: TRBJ2-7
cdr3_aa: ASSLLGTSVYEQY

v_call: TRBV2
j_call: TRBJ1-2
cdr3_aa: ASSGPGQGFGYT

v_call: TRBV2
j_call: TRBJ2-3
cdr3_aa: ATEQGSDTQY

v_call: TRBV5-1
j_call: TRBJ1-6
cdr3_aa: ASSRVWSSYNSPLH

v_call: TRBV5-5
j_call: TRBJ2-7
cdr3_aa: ASSTGDFGEQY

v_call: TRBV4-1
j_call: TRBJ2-3
cdr3_aa: ASSQDETGGRTDTQY

v_call: TRBV5-1
j_call: TRBJ2-7
cdr3_aa: ASSPGTKGGEQY

v_call: TRBV19
j_call: TRBJ1-2
cdr3_aa: ASSSQDRGRRYGYT

v_call: TRBV28
j_call: TRBJ2-1
cdr3_aa: ASVLAGGPDEQF

v_call: TRBV5-1
j_call: TRBJ1-1
cdr3_aa: ASSLETGVTEAF